Described below is a single T cell receptor beta chain sequence and its context. This specimen belongs to a study of CD8 T cells in Susac syndrome. Reverse transcription used roughly 0.5 to 1 ug RNA and random hexamers. TCRdb redid the calling of the immunoSEQ multiplex PCR reads with MiXCR, one entry per CDR3 protein. The sample yields some 300,000 distinct CDR3 sequences, 75% to 90% seen once. The CDR3 totals 12 residues. The germline CDR1 and CDR2 sequences are SGHDN and FVKESK. The V gene end was trimmed by 6 bases and the J gene end by 7 bases; junction bases not matched to a gene: 4. The clonotype originates from a human donor with multiple sclerosis. This chain uses TRBV14 with TRBJ1-1; 8 bases line up with TRBD1. The sequencing sample was made of CD8+ T cells from PBMCs. The CDR3 DNA reads TGTGCCAGCAGAAACAGGGGGGATGAAGCTTTCTTT. It codes for CASRNRGDEAFF.